The 18 T cell receptor beta chains listed next were all sequenced from one sample in a study of T cells in Graves' hyperthyroidism and ophthalmopathy. The TCR beta CDR3 regions underwent amplification using RNA transcripts as the source. HTBI primers were the set used in a first-round RT-PCR of the TCR CDR3. From the multiplex PCR reads, TCRdb called clonotypes with MiXCR, one entry per CDR3 protein. Seen here are approximately 560,000 distinct CDR3 sequences, just over 45% observed once, and the top ten hold just over 8%. The source material was peripheral blood or thyroid tissue (not recorded which). These TCRs come from a woman aged 18-29 years with Graves' hyperthyroidism.

This clonotype has at least ten counts. The chain recombines TRBV10-3 with TRBJ1-5; D perhaps matches TRBD1 (6 bases). V dropped 3 bases and J dropped 4 bases, with 10 bases sitting between them. CDR1 ENHRY and CDR2 SYGVKD come from the germline V gene. The CDR3 extends over 14 amino acids. The CDR3 reads CAISEIGGNQPQHF. The CDR3 DNA sequence: TGTGCCATCAGTGAAATAGGGGGTAATCAGCCCCAGCATTTT.

This clonotype was seen at least ten times. CDR3 coding DNA: TGCGCCAGCAGCTTCGACGGACAGTACTATGGCTACACCTTC. This translates into CASSFDGQYYGYTF. The V and J genes are TRBV5-1 and TRBJ1-2, with D possibly matching TRBD1 (6 bases). The germline V and J ends were trimmed by 2 bases and 3 bases, with 11 bases remaining between them. This CDR3 comprises 14 residues. In germline, CDR1 is SGHRS, CDR2 YFSETQ.

Ten or more counts support this clonotype. This chain links TRBV16 with TRBJ2-7; D remains unclear. Deletions cut 4 bases from V and 3 bases from J, with 10 bases between. In germline, CDR1 is KGHSY, CDR2 FQNENV. CDR3 length equals 13 residues. CDR3 region: CASSPVGGYEQYF. The DNA for the CDR3 is TGTGCCAGCAGCCCAGTGGGTGGCTACGAGCAGTACTTC. Variable domain in full (rest from reference TRBV16 and TRBJ2-7): GEEVAQTPKHLVRGEGQKAKLYCAPIKGHSYVFWYQQVLKNEFKFLISFQNENVFDETGMPKERFSAKCLPNSPCSLEIQATKLEDSAVYFCASSPVGGYEQYFGPGTRLTVT.

At least ten counts were recorded for this clonotype. The rearrangement links TRBV2 to TRBJ1-2, with 10 bases aligning to TRBD1. J gave up 2 bases and V 3 bases, and 3 bases lay outside the gene matches. The CDR3 has 15 amino acids. The germline CDR1 and CDR2 sequences are SNHLY and FYNNEI. DNA for the CDR3: TGTGCCAGCAGTGATGGACAGGGGGTCAACTATGGCTACACCTTC. The encoded protein is CASSDGQGVNYGYTF.

This clonotype was picked up a small number of times. The chain is built from TRBV20-1 and TRBJ2-7; D ambiguous. Trimming took 1 base from V and 5 from J, leaving 9 bases between them. There are 12 residues in the CDR3. Germline values: CDR1 DFQATT, CDR2 SNEGSKA (reference sequence). CDR3 region: CSARGLRDEQYF. CDR3 coding DNA: TGCAGTGCTAGAGGACTTCGGGACGAGCAGTACTTC.

The chain is built from TRBV10-3 and TRBJ2-3; D might be TRBD1 or TRBD2, each matching 5 bases. V was clipped by 8 bases and J by 7 bases, with 19 bases between them. This CDR3 comprises 14 residues. Germline assignment: CDR1 ENHRY and CDR2 SYGVKD. CDR3 in amino acids: CAIGDANTQHTQYF. The CDR3 DNA reads TGTGCCATCGGGGACGCTAACACCCAACATACGCAGTATTTT.

This clonotype was counted ten times or more. This chain uses TRBV7-2 with TRBJ1-2; tentative D call: TRBD1 (6 bases). The CDR3 has 14 amino acids. Germline lookup yields CDR1 SGHTA and CDR2 FQGNSA. Trimming pared 5 bases from V and 7 bases from J, leaving 17 bases between. The CDR3 loop is CASSPWVQGPGYTF. The CDR3 DNA is TGTGCCAGCAGCCCATGGGTGCAGGGGCCTGGCTACACCTTC.

This chain links TRBV15 with TRBJ2-2, with 8 bases fitting TRBD2. Germline loops: CDR1 LNHNV, CDR2 YYDKDF (reference sequence). Trimming cost V 3 bases and J 3 bases; bases outside gene matches: 6. The CDR3 is made up of 16 amino acids. The CDR3 spells CATSSPGTRDTGELFF. CDR3 DNA: TGTGCCACCAGCAGCCCCGGGACTAGGGACACCGGGGAGCTGTTTTTT.

This clonotype was seen repeatedly, ten times or more. The chain has TRBV2 and TRBJ1-4, with a tentative D call TRBD1 (5 bases). The V gene's germline CDR1 is SNHLY and CDR2 FYNNEI. Deletions cut 3 bases from V and 8 bases from J, with 13 bases between. CDR3 length: 14 residues. The CDR3: CASSDGWGREKLFF. The DNA of the CDR3 is TGTGCCAGCAGTGACGGCTGGGGGAGAGAAAAACTGTTTTTT.

The chain employs TRBV2 and TRBJ1-5; weak D call: TRBD1 (6 bases). CDR1 is SNHLY and CDR2 is FYNNEI in the germline V gene. The CDR3 contains 17 residues. V dropped 3 bases and J dropped 0 bases, with 15 bases sitting between them. This chain's CDR3 is CASSEDRNLISNQPQHF. The CDR3 DNA sequence: TGTGCCAGCAGTGAGGACAGAAACCTCATTAGCAATCAGCCCCAGCATTTT.

This clonotype has only a few counts. V is TRBV9 and J is TRBJ1-2, with D maybe TRBD1 (5 bases). CDR1 is SGDLS, CDR2 YYNGEE, per germline. This CDR3 spans 14 amino acids. Trimming shortened V by 0 bases and J by 8 bases, and 14 bases separated the two germline ends. The CDR3 DNA follows: TGTGCCAGCAGCGTAGAGGAGGGGATGGGCGGCTACACCTTC. This translates into CASSVEEGMGGYTF.

The rearrangement uses TRBV6-1 and TRBJ1-5, with a tentative D call TRBD1 (5 bases). V lost 8 bases, J lost 1 base, and 18 bases lay in between. The CDR3 sequence is 16 residues long. Germline assignment: CDR1 MNHNS and CDR2 SASEGT. The CDR3 here is CASSPYGDPSNQPQHF. DNA of the CDR3: TGTGCCAGCTCACCTTATGGGGACCCAAGCAATCAGCCCCAGCATTTT.

This clonotype was picked up a small number of times. The junction does not match germline at one end; this may be a read error. The genes are TRBV7-9 and TRBJ2-7; 7 bases align to TRBD2. CDR1 is SEHNR, CDR2 FQNEAQ, per germline (reference sequence). The CDR3 has 15 amino acids. The CDR3 loop reads CASSLSGSSSYEQYF. DNA of the CDR3: TGCGCCAGCAGCCTTAGCGGGTCCAGCTCCTACGAGCAGTACTTC.

Worth noting for this clonotype: It is likely a read error, because the conserved phenylalanine at the end of the CDR3 is missing. The DNA is left out, because the CDR3 cannot be placed on it with certainty; the CDR3 is given as TCRdb lists it. J is TRBJ2-7 and V is TRBV24-1; the D call of TRBD1 is as the table states it, not checked on the DNA. Looked up from germline, CDR1 is KGHDR and CDR2 is SFDVKD. The CDR3 is 8 residues long, counting both termini. The CDR3 sequence is CATTLART.

The chain links TRBV7-6 to TRBJ2-6, with D tentatively TRBD2 (6 bases). The CDR3 runs to 13 residues. The V gene's germline CDR1 is SGHVS and CDR2 FNYEAQ. V lost 5 bases to trimming and J lost 7 bases, with 9 bases between them. CDR3 sequence (DNA): TGTGCCAGCAGCCCACTAGCTGCCAACGTCCTGACTTTC. It is translated as CASSPLAANVLTF.

The chain is built from TRBV6-1 and TRBJ1-5; 7 nucleotides agree with TRBD1. The junction had 7 bases not matched to a gene; V was cut back by 5 bases and J by 0 bases. Looked up from germline, CDR1 is MNHNS and CDR2 is SASEGT. The CDR3 loop spans 16 amino acids. CDR3: CASSRKGQHSNQPQHF. The CDR3, as DNA: TGTGCCAGCAGTCGCAAGGGACAGCATAGCAATCAGCCCCAGCATTTT.

V usage is TRBV20-1 and J usage is TRBJ1-1, with 7 positions matching TRBD1. V gave up 1 base and J gave up 0 bases; unmatched junction bases: 2. Germline loops: CDR1 DFQATT, CDR2 SNEGSKA (reference sequence). CDR3 size: 14 residues. The CDR3 region has the DNA TGCAGTGCTAGAGGGGGACAGCTGAACACTGAAGCTTTCTTT. This gives the protein CSARGGQLNTEAFF.

The J gene is TRBJ1-2, the V gene TRBV2; 8 nucleotides match TRBD1. The CDR3 is made up of 15 amino acids. J was trimmed by 6 bases and V by 8 bases; bases with no gene match: 14. Germline V gene lookup returns CDR1 SNHLY and CDR2 FYNNEI. The CDR3 region is CASVELDRVLDGYTF. DNA of the CDR3: TGTGCCAGCGTTGAGCTGGACAGGGTTCTAGATGGCTACACCTTC. The whole variable domain, remainder taken from reference TRBV2 and TRBJ1-2, is EPEVTQTPSHQVTQMGQEVILRCVPISNHLYFYWYRQILGQKVEFLVSFYNNEISEKSEIFDDQFSVERPDGSNFTLKIRSTKLEDSAMYFCASVELDRVLDGYTFGSGTRLTVV.